This TCR beta chain came from a study of technical replicates of blood from a handful of donors. Measured with immunoSEQ multiplex PCR; TCRdb has only the in-frame clones, and not every one. The table lists tens of thousands of clones, 65% to 90% of them singletons. About this clone itself: Compared with germline, one end of the junction differs, possibly owing to a read error.

The receptor was isolated from a human donor in good health. Some clones in this sample may be carry-over from other donors' samples. Specimen: PBMCs.

The CDR3 spells CASTQGLAAGELFF. The CDR3 DNA reads TGCGCCAGCACCCAAGGTCTCGCGGCCGGGGAGCTGTTTTTT. V and J are TRBV4-3 and TRBJ2-2; D is ambiguous. The CDR3 consists of 14 residues. In germline, CDR1 is LGHNA, CDR2 YSLEER.